The text below deals with one T cell receptor (beta chain). This clonotype was seen repeatedly, ten times or more. It has no known antigen specificity. Base qualities are not at hand, and no much larger clone is one base apart. The sample comes from a study of T-cell reconstitution after alpha-beta-depleted transplantation in children (dated by TCRdb to about 2016). Broadly, across the study: T-cell immune reconstitution after TCRalphabeta/CD19-depleted allogeneic hematopoietic cell transplantation in children was quantitatively tracked in the study by means of TCR repertoire profiling.

Receptors were amplified or captured by PCR. Sequencing instrument: Illumina HiSeq 2500. To normalize quantification of the TCRbeta repertoire, the TCR libraries were built with molecular barcoding that relied on unique molecular identifiers. TCRdb applied fastp at Q25 and MiXCR to the public reads, then kept only in-frame beta chains. Records with the same CDR3 protein are collapsed into one entry carrying the most frequent genes and DNA. Present in this sample are more than 85,000 distinct CDR3 sequences, 10% to 13% of which were seen just once. Around 8.2% of the sample is in the top ten clones. This sample comprised PBMCs from the stem cell graft donor, obtained from the stem cell graft. The clonotype was recovered from a human donor who donated a stem cell graft to a child with acute lymphoblastic leukemia.

The CDR3 protein: CATSDWGSRSTDTQYF. The DNA is TGTGCCACCAGTGATTGGGGGAGTCGAAGCACAGATACGCAGTATTTT. In this chain, TRBV24-1 is recombined with TRBJ2-3; the D region may be TRBD1 or TRBD2, each matching 5 bases equally. V sheds 2 bases and J sheds 0 bases, leaving 11 bases between their ends. In the germline V gene, CDR1 corresponds to KGHDR and CDR2 to SFDVKD. Reading from cysteine to phenylalanine, the CDR3 counts 16 amino acids. Just CDR3 DNA is preserved here, 48 bases in frame from base 1.